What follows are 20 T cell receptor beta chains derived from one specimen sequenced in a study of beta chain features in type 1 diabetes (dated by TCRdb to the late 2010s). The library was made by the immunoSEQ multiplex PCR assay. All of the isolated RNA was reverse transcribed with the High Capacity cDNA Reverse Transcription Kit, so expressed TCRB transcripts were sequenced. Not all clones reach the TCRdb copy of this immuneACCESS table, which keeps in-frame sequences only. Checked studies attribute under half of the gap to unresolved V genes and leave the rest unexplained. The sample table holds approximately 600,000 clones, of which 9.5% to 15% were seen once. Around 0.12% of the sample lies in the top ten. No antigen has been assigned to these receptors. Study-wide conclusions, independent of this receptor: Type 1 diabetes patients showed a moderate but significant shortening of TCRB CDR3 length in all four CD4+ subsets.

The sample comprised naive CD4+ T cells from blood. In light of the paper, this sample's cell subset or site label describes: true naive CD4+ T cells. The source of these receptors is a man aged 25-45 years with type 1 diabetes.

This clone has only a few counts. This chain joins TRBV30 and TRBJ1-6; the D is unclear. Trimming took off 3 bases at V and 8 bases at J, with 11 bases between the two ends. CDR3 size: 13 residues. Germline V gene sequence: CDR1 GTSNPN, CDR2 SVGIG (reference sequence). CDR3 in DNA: TGTGCCTGGAGGCGGGCCGGACATTCACCCCTCCACTTT. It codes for CAWRRAGHSPLHF.

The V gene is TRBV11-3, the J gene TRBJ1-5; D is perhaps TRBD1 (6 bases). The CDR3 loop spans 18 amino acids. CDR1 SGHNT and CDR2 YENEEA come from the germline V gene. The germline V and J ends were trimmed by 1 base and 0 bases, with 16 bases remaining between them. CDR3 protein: CASSLGRQVIDSNQPQHF. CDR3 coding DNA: TGTGCCAGCAGCTTAGGGCGACAGGTAATAGATAGCAATCAGCCCCAGCATTTT.

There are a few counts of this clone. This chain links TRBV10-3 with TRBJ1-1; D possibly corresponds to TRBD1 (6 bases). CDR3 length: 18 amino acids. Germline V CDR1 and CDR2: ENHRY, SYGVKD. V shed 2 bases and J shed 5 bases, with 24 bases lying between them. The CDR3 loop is CAISELRTGSSGGTEAFF. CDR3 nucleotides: TGTGCCATCAGTGAGCTACGAACAGGGAGTTCGGGGGGGACTGAAGCTTTCTTT.

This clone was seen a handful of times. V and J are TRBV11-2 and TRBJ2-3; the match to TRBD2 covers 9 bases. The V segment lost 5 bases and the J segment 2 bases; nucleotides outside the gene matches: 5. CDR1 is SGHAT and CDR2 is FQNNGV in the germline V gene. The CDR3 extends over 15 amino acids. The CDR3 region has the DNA TGTGCCAGCAGCCCGCTAGCGGGGCCCACAGATACGCAGTATTTT. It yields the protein CASSPLAGPTDTQYF.

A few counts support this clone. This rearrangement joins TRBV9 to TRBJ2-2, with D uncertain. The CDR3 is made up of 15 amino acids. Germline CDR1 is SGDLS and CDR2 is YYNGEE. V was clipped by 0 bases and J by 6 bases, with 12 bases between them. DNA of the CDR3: TGTGCCAGCAGCGTAGGTTCAGTAGGGTCCGGGGAGCTGTTTTTT. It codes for CASSVGSVGSGELFF. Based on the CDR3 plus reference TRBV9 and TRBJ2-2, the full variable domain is DSGVTQTPKHLITATGQRVTLRCSPRSGDLSVYWYQQSLDQGLQFLIQYYNGEERAKGNILERFSAQQFPDLHSELNLSSLELGDSALYFCASSVGSVGSGELFFGEGSRLTVL.

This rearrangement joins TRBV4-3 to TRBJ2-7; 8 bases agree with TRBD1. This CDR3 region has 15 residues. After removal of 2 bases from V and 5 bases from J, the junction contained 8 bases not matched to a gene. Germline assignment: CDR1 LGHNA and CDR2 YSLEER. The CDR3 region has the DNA TGCGCCAGCAGCCAAAGTCCGACAGGGGTCAACGAGCAGTACTTC. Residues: CASSQSPTGVNEQYF.

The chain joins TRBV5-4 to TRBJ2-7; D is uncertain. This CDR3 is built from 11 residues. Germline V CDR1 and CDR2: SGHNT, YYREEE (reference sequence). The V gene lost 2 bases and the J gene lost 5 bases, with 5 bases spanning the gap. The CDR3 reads CASSFQNEQYF. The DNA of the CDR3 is TGTGCCAGCAGCTTTCAAAACGAGCAGTACTTC.

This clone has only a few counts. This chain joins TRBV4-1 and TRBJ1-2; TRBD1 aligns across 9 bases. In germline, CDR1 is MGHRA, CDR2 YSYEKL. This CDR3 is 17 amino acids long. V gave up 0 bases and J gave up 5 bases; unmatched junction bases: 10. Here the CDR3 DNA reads TGCGCCAGCAGCCAAGAAGGTGTGGACAGGGGAGTGTATGGCTACACCTTC. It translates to CASSQEGVDRGVYGYTF.

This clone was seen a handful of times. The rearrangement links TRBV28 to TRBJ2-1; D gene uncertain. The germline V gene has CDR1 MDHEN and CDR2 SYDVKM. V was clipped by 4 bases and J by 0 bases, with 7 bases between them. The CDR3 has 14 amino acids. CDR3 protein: CASSSPGSYNEQFF. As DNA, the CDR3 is TGTGCCAGCAGTTCCCCCGGCTCCTACAATGAGCAGTTCTTC.

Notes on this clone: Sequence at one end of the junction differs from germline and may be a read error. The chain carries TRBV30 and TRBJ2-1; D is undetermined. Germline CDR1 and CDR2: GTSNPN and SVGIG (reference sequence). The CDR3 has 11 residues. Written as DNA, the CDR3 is TGTGCCTGGAGTGTAACCCATGAGCAGCTCTTC. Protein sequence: CAWSVTHEQLF.

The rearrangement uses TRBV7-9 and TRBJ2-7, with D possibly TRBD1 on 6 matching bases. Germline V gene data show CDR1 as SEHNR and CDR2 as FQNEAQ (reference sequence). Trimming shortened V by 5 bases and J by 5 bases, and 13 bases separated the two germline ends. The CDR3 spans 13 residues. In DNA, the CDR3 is TGTGCCAGCAGCCGGGGCAGGGACAACGAGCAGTACTTC. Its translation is CASSRGRDNEQYF.

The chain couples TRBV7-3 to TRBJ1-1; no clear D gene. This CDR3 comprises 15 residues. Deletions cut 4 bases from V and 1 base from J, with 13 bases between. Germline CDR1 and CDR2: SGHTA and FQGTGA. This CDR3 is CASSSSGYGNTEAFF. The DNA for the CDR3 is TGTGCCAGCAGCTCCTCCGGGTACGGGAACACTGAAGCTTTCTTT.

The CDR3 is CASSPTGELFF. In DNA form, the CDR3 reads TGTGCCAGCAGCCCCACCGGGGAGCTGTTTTTT. The J gene is TRBJ2-2, the V gene TRBV9; D remains ambiguous. CDR1 is SGDLS, CDR2 YYNGEE, per germline. V lost 4 bases and J lost 4, with 2 bases in between. The CDR3 runs 11 residues.

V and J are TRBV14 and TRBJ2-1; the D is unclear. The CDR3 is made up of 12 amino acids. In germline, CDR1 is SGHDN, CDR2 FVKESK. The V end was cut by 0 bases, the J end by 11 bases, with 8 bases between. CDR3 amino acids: CASSQEISKQFF. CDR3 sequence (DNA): TGTGCCAGCAGCCAAGAGATTTCCAAGCAGTTCTTC.

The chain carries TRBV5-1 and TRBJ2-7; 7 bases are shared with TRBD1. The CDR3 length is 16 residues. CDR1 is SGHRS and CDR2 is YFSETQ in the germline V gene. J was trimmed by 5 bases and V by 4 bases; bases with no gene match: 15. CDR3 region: CASSVGQAVSGHEQYF. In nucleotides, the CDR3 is TGCGCCAGCAGCGTAGGACAGGCGGTGAGTGGTCACGAGCAGTACTTC.

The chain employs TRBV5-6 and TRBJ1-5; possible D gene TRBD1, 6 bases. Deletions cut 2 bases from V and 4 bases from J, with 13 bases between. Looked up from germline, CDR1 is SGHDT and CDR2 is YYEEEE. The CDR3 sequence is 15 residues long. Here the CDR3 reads CASSFLDRPNQPQHF. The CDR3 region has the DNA TGTGCCAGCAGCTTCCTCGACAGGCCGAATCAGCCCCAGCATTTT.

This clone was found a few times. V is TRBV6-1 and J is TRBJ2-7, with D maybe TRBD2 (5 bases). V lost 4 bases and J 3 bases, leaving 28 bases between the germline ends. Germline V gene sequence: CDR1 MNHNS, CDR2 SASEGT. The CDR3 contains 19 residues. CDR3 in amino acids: CASSAETGTHHEGYYEQYF. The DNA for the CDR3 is TGTGCCAGCAGTGCAGAGACGGGTACTCACCACGAGGGATACTACGAGCAGTACTTC.

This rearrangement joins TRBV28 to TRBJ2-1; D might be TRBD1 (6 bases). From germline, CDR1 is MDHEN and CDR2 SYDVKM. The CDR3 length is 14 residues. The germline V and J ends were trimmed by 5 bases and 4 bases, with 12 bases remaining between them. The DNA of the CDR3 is TGTGCCAGCAGTACTCCGGACAGTTACAATGAGCAGTTCTTC. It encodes CASSTPDSYNEQFF.

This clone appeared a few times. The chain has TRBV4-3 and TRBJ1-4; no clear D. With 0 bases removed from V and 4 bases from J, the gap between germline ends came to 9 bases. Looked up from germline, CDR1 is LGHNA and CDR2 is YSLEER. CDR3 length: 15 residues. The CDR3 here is CASSQEAAGNEKLFF. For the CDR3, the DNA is TGCGCCAGCAGCCAAGAGGCAGCGGGTAATGAAAAACTGTTTTTT.

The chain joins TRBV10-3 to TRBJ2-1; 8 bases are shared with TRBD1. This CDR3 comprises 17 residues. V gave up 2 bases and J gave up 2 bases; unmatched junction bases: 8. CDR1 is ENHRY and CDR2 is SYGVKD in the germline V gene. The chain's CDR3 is CAISEAAGQVTYNEQFF. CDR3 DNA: TGTGCCATCAGTGAGGCCGCGGGACAGGTTACCTACAATGAGCAGTTCTTC.